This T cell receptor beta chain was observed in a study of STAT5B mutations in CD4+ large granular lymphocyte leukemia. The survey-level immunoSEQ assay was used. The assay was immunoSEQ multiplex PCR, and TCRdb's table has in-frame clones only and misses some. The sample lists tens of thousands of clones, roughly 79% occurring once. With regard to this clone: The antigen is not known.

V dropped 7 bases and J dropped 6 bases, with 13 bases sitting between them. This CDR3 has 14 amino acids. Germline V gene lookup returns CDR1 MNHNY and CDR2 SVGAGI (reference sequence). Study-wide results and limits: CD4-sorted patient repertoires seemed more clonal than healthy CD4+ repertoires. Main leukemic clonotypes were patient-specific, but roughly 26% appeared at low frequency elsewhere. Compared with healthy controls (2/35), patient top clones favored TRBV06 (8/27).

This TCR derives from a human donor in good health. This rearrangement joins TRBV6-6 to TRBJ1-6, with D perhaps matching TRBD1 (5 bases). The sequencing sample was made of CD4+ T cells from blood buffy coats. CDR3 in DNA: TGTGCCAGCACCAACACGGGGCTTAATTCACCCCTCCACTTT. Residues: CASTNTGLNSPLHF.